Below, 15 T cell receptor beta chains from the same sample are listed, as sequenced in a study of shared clonotypes between healthy human individuals. Repertoires were generated with immunoSEQ multiplex PCR, while TCRdb's copy carries only in-frame clones and drops some. The top ten clones hold roughly 0.83% of a sample with about 1.1 million clones, roughly 80% of them seen once. The sample consisted of memory CD4+ T cells from PBMCs. Subset here: CD45RA-negative fraction. The receptors were sampled from a young man in good health. Some clones in this sample may be carry-over from other donors' samples.

V usage is TRBV28 and J usage is TRBJ1-5; 8 bases line up with TRBD1. V lost 7 bases, J lost 3 bases, and 8 bases stayed unmatched. The CDR3 is made up of 15 amino acids. CDR1 is MDHEN and CDR2 is SYDVKM in the germline V gene. CDR3 coding DNA: TGTGCCAGCACCAGGGGGCCCGCCCCCAATCAGCCCCAGCATTTT. This translates into CASTRGPAPNQPQHF. Full variable domain (outside the CDR3, taken from reference TRBV28 and TRBJ1-5): DVKVTQSSRYLVKRTGEKVFLECVQDMDHENMFWYRQDPGLGLRLIYFSYDVKMKEKGDIPEGYSVSREKKERFSLILESASTNQTSMYLCASTRGPAPNQPQHFGDGTRLSIL.

The V gene is TRBV4-1, the J gene TRBJ2-1; TRBD2 matches at 10 bases. J was trimmed by 9 bases and V by 6 bases; bases with no gene match: 11. The CDR3 length is 15 residues. CDR1 is MGHRA and CDR2 is YSYEKL in the germline V gene. This chain's CDR3 is CASRGAGGPSGEQFF. The DNA of the CDR3 is TGCGCCAGCAGGGGAGCGGGAGGGCCCTCGGGTGAGCAGTTCTTC.

The chain combines TRBV5-1 with TRBJ1-1; TRBD1 agrees at 7 bases. Losses at the gene ends were 6 bases for V and 1 base for J; bases not matched to a gene: 12. Germline CDR1 SGHRS, CDR2 YFSETQ. There are 16 residues in the CDR3. The CDR3 region is CASKGGSGGWNTEAFF. The CDR3 DNA reads as TGCGCCAGCAAAGGGGGCTCCGGGGGTTGGAACACTGAAGCTTTCTTT. The full variable domain, in which reference TRBV5-1 and TRBJ1-1 provide the parts outside the CDR3, is KAGVTQTPRYLIKTRGQQVTLSCSPISGHRSVSWYQQTPGQGLQFLFEYFSETQRNKGNFPGRFSGRQFSNSRSEMNVSTLELGDSALYLCASKGGSGGWNTEAFFGQGTRLTVV.

This clone was seen a few times. The chain uses TRBV6-5 and TRBJ1-2; maybe TRBD1 (5 bases). This CDR3 is 16 amino acids long. Germline CDR1 is MNHEY and CDR2 is SVGAGI. V was shortened by 3 bases and J by 2 bases, with 16 bases between the two germline ends. CDR3 DNA: TGTGCCAGCAGTTATACGGCAGGGCGGGCCAACTATGGCTACACCTTC. Amino acids: CASSYTAGRANYGYTF.

V usage is TRBV28 and J usage is TRBJ2-5, with TRBD1 matching over 8 bases. Germline V lookup: CDR1 MDHEN, CDR2 SYDVKM. V dropped 5 bases and J dropped 2; count of bases not matched to a gene: 10. CDR3 length: 16 amino acids. The CDR3 loop reads CASSLRQGRTQETQYF. The CDR3, as DNA: TGTGCCAGCAGTCTCCGACAGGGGCGCACTCAAGAGACCCAGTACTTC.

Details on this clone: The same CDR3 can be traced to other DNA sequences in this sample. V is TRBV5-1 and J is TRBJ2-2; 7 bases are shared with TRBD2. Germline V CDR1 and CDR2: SGHRS, YFSETQ. J was trimmed by 4 bases and V by 0 bases; bases with no gene match: 3. The CDR3 extends over 15 amino acids. DNA of the CDR3: TGCGCCAGCAGCTTGGATCCGGGAGGCACCGGGGAGCTGTTTTTT. Protein: CASSLDPGGTGELFF.

J is TRBJ1-5 and V is TRBV18; possible D gene TRBD1, 5 bases. This CDR3 has 15 residues. The germline V gene encodes CDR1 KGHSH and CDR2 LQKENI. The germline V and J ends were trimmed by 0 bases and 2 bases, with 8 bases remaining between them. The CDR3 nucleotides are TGTGCCAGCTCACCACCATGGGGGGGCAATCAGCCCCAGCATTTT. Protein: CASSPPWGGNQPQHF.

The genes are TRBV6-1 and TRBJ1-1; no firm D call. Germline assignment: CDR1 MNHNS and CDR2 SASEGT. This CDR3 spans 13 amino acids. The CDR3 is CALVRNMNTEAFF. The CDR3 DNA follows: TGTGCTCTAGTGCGGAACATGAACACTGAAGCTTTCTTT.

The gene calls are TRBV5-1 and TRBJ2-1; no definite D call. This CDR3 has 15 residues. The V end lost 8 bases, the J end lost 6 bases, and 21 bases lay between the germline ends. CDR1 and CDR2 from the germline V gene are SGHRS and YFSETQ. DNA for the CDR3: TGCGCCAGTACCTTGGCCAGTAGACGCGGCAATGAGCAGTTCTTC. Amino acids: CASTLASRRGNEQFF.

V usage is TRBV9 and J usage is TRBJ2-2, with D tentatively TRBD1 or TRBD2 (5 bases each). The CDR3 runs to 16 residues. V was pared by 3 bases and J by 6 bases, with 18 bases between. Germline CDR1 is SGDLS and CDR2 is YYNGEE. The CDR3 here is CASSGEGSFAAGELFF. CDR3 bases: TGTGCCAGCAGCGGAGAGGGGTCCTTCGCGGCCGGGGAGCTGTTTTTT.

The rearrangement joins TRBV5-1 to TRBJ2-5; 7 nucleotides agree with TRBD2. Germline trimming cut 1 base from V and 5 bases from J; bases unmatched to any gene: 8. Germline V gene sequence: CDR1 SGHRS, CDR2 YFSETQ. CDR3 size: 15 residues. The CDR3 sequence: CASSLTREWRETQYF. CDR3 coding DNA: TGCGCCAGCAGCTTGACGCGGGAGTGGAGGGAGACCCAGTACTTC.

V usage is TRBV6-5 and J usage is TRBJ2-7; TRBD2 is a possible D gene (6 bases). The V and J ends lost 7 bases and 1 base respectively, with 11 bases between them. The CDR3 runs to 13 residues. Germline CDR1 MNHEY, CDR2 SVGAGI. The CDR3 spells CASMRDPSYEQYF. As DNA, the CDR3 is TGTGCCAGCATGCGGGACCCTTCCTACGAGCAGTACTTC.

The chain links TRBV5-4 to TRBJ2-2; D not resolved. Deletions cut 0 bases from V and 0 bases from J, with 9 bases between. Germline-derived CDR1 and CDR2 are SGHNT and YYREEE (reference sequence). The CDR3 sequence is 16 residues long. The CDR3 DNA sequence: TGTGCCAGCAGCTTGGCCGGATTAGCGAACACCGGGGAGCTGTTTTTT. Residues: CASSLAGLANTGELFF. Looking up the rest from reference TRBV5-4 and TRBJ2-2 gives the full variable domain: ETGVTQSPTHLIKTRGQQVTLRCSSQSGHNTVSWYQQALGQGPQFIFQYYREEENGRGNFPPRFSGLQFPNYSSELNVNALELDDSALYLCASSLAGLANTGELFFGEGSRLTVL.

The chain uses TRBV7-3 and TRBJ2-1; D gene unclear. The CDR3 runs 14 residues. Germline V gene lookup returns CDR1 SGHTA and CDR2 FQGTGA. V lost 5 bases and J lost 4, with 12 bases in between. The CDR3 DNA sequence: TGTGCCAGCAGCAATGGCGGTACATACAATGAGCAGTTCTTC. Amino acid sequence: CASSNGGTYNEQFF.

For this clone: The sample contains more than one DNA sequence encoding this CDR3. The rearrangement links TRBV27 to TRBJ1-1, with no clear D. V lost 2 bases, J lost 0 bases, and 7 bases lay in between. Germline lookup yields CDR1 MNHEY and CDR2 SMNVEV (reference sequence). The CDR3 extends over 14 amino acids. The CDR3 region is CASSLRGLNTEAFF. The CDR3 nucleotides read TGTGCCAGCAGTTTAAGAGGGTTGAACACTGAAGCTTTCTTT.